This TCR beta chain was captured in a study of cytomegalovirus exposure and HLA in healthy donors. Study-wide points: Later findings reportedly placed an Asian-associated ancestry cluster below the roughly 700-donor mean for N-insertions. The study assumed roughly uniform donor sequencing depth for presence/absence analyses. An apparent linkage of common viral pathogens to several of the most significant clusters emerged in a later analysis.

There were likely unrecorded immune exposures, though donors were nominally healthy when sampled. This PCR relied on a set of 60 Vbeta primers and 13 Jbeta primers. The protocol was immunoSEQ multiplex PCR, while the TCRdb copy is restricted to in-frame clones and leaves out a portion. In the table there are about 170,000 clones, 75% to 85% of which are singletons. Turning to this clone: What it binds is not known.

The sample taken for sequencing was PBMCs. This sequence was found in a female donor in good health and CMV-seronegative.

CDR3 in amino acids: CASSFWTNVETQYF. CDR3 coding DNA: TGTGCCAGCAGTTTTTGGACTAACGTGGAGACCCAGTACTTC. The J gene is TRBJ2-5, the V gene TRBV28; the D gene is possibly TRBD2 (6 bases). The CDR3 loop spans 14 amino acids. Trimming removed 3 bases at V and 5 bases at J, with 13 bases between. Germline V CDR1 and CDR2: MDHEN, SYDVKM.